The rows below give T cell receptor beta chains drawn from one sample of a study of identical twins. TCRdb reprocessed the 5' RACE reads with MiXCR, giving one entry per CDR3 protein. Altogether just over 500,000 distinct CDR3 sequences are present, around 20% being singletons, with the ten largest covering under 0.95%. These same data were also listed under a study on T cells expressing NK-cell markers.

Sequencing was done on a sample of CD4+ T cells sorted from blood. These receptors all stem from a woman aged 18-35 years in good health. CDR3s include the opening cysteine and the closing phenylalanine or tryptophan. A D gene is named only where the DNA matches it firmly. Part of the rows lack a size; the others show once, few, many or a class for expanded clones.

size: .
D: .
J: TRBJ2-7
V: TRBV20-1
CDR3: CSANPGADEQYF
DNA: TGCAGTGCTAACCCAGGGGCGGACGAGCAGTACTTC

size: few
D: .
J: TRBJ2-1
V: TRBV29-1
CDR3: CSVSTGVDEQFF
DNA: TGCAGCGTTTCCACAGGTGTGGATGAGCAGTTCTTC

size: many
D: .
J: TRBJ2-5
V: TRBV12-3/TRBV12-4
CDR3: CASSLVQETQYF
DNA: TGTGCCAGCAGTTTAGTTCAAGAGACCCAGTACTTC

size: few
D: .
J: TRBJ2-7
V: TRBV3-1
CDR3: CASSQPGEIYEQYF
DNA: TGTGCCAGCAGCCAGCCGGGAGAGATCTACGAGCAGTACTTC

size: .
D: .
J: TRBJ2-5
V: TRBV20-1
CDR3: CSAGILGETQYF
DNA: TGCAGTGCTGGGATTTTGGGCGAGACCCAGTACTTC

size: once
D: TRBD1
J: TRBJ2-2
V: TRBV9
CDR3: CASSAQADRANTGELFF
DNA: TGTGCCAGCAGCGCCCAAGCTGACAGGGCAAACACCGGGGAGCTGTTTTTT

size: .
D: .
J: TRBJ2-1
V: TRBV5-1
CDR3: CASSRGHEQFF
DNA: TGCGCCAGCAGCAGGGGACATGAGCAGTTCTTC

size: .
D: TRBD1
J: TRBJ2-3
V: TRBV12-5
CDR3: CASGWSRGTGVTDTQYF
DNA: TGTGCTAGTGGTTGGAGCCGAGGGACAGGGGTCACAGATACGCAGTATTTT

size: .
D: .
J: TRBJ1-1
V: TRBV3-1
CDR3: CASSQDRRVTEAFF
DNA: TGTGCCAGCAGCCAAGATCGAAGGGTAACTGAAGCTTTCTTT

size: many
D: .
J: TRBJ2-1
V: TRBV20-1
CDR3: CSARGGTEQFF
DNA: TGCAGTGCTAGGGGCGGAACGGAGCAGTTCTTC

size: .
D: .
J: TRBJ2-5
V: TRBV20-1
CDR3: CSATNGQQETQYF
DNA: TGCAGTGCTACCAACGGACAGCAAGAGACCCAGTACTTC

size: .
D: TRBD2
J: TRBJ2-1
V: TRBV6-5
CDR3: CASSSWTSGRRGSYNEQFF
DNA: TGTGCCAGCAGTTCGTGGACTAGCGGGAGACGGGGCTCCTACAATGAGCAGTTCTTC

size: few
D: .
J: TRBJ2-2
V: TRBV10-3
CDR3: CAIRGATTGELFF
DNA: TGTGCCATCAGAGGAGCGACCACCGGGGAGCTGTTTTTT

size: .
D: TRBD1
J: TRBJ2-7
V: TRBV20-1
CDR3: CSARESGRGLGEQYF
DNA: TGCAGTGCTAGAGAATCGGGCAGGGGGCTGGGGGAGCAGTACTTC

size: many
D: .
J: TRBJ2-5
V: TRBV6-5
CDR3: CASSDSQETQYF
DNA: TGCGCCAGCAGCGACAGCCAAGAGACCCAGTACTTC

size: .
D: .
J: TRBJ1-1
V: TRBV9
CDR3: CASSVDPSGAEAFF
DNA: TGTGCCAGCAGCGTCGACCCCTCGGGGGCTGAAGCTTTCTTT

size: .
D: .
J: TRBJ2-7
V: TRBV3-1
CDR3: CASSRTLKNEQYF
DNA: TGTGCCAGCAGCCGCACGTTGAAAAACGAGCAGTACTTC

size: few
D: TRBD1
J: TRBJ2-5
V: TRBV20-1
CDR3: CSARDGGQGAETQYF
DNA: TGCAGTGCTAGAGATGGGGGACAGGGGGCAGAGACCCAGTACTTC